Presented here are 8 T cell receptor beta chains from one specimen sequenced in a study of response to subunit inactivated influenza vaccine. One entry per CDR3 protein, called by TCRdb with MiXCR from the RT-PCR reads. The data contain over 300,000 distinct CDR3 sequences, just over 20% of them singletons. The sequencing here drew on PBMCs from blood, taken about 19 months after vaccination. These receptors originate from a man in his fifties or sixties who received an inactivated influenza vaccine.

The V call is TRBV5-1, the J call TRBJ2-3, with 10 bases that match TRBD2. The CDR3 has 16 amino acids. The germline gives CDR1 SGHRS, CDR2 YFSETQ. The trim removed 4 bases at V and 2 bases at J, leaving 7 bases unmatched. CDR3 sequence reads: CASSTGLAANTDTQYF. For the CDR3, the DNA is TGCGCCAGCAGCACCGGACTAGCGGCAAACACAGATACGCAGTATTTT.

This clonotype came up a few times. The V gene is TRBV4-3, the J gene TRBJ2-1; D is unclear. CDR3 length equals 12 residues. The V gene lost 5 bases and the J gene lost 5 bases, with 7 bases spanning the gap. Germline lookup yields CDR1 LGHNA and CDR2 YSLEER. The CDR3 region has the DNA TGCGCCAGCAGCATACAAAACAATGAGCAGTTCTTC. It is translated as CASSIQNNEQFF.

The chain has TRBV27 and TRBJ2-1, with 9 bases fitting TRBD2. J gave up 7 bases and V 2 bases, and 6 bases lay outside the gene matches. CDR1 is MNHEY, CDR2 SMNVEV, per germline (reference sequence). This CDR3 spans 15 amino acids. The CDR3 region has the DNA TGTGCCAGCAGTTTAAGCAGCGGGGGGCGGAATGAGCAGTTCTTC. Translating gives CASSLSSGGRNEQFF.

The gene calls are TRBV28 and TRBJ1-2; perhaps TRBD1 as D (5 bases). Per the germline V gene, CDR1 is MDHEN and CDR2 is SYDVKM. Trimming cost V 6 bases and J 8 bases, with 7 bases left between them. This CDR3 has 10 residues. Here the CDR3 reads CASSRDGYTF. The DNA of the CDR3 is TGTGCCAGCAGCCGGGACGGCTACACCTTC.

The genes are TRBV7-3 and TRBJ2-3; 10 bases agree with TRBD2. Germline loops: CDR1 SGHTA, CDR2 FQGTGA. The CDR3 has 15 residues. V shed 0 bases and J 6 bases; nucleotides not matched to a gene: 3. The CDR3 reads CASSLTSGRADTQYF. In nucleotides, the CDR3 is TGTGCCAGCAGCTTAACAAGCGGGAGGGCCGATACGCAGTATTTT.

This clonotype was seen only a few times. The chain is built from TRBV20-1 and TRBJ2-2, with TRBD2 identical over 9 bases. The V gene's germline CDR1 is DFQATT and CDR2 SNEGSKA (reference sequence). The V segment lost 1 base and the J segment 0 bases; nucleotides outside the gene matches: 3. The CDR3 length is 16 residues. The chain's CDR3 is CSARASGGTNTGELFF. The CDR3 nucleotides read TGCAGTGCTAGAGCGAGCGGGGGGACGAACACCGGGGAGCTGTTTTTT.

The genes are TRBV20-1 and TRBJ1-1; D not certain. Trimming took off 3 bases at V and 0 bases at J, with 5 bases between the two ends. Looked up from germline, CDR1 is DFQATT and CDR2 is SNEGSKA (reference sequence). CDR3 length: 12 residues. The DNA for the CDR3 is TGCAGTGCTAGTTATATGAACACTGAAGCTTTCTTT. Amino acids: CSASYMNTEAFF.

This clonotype was seen a few times. The chain uses TRBV12-3 or TRBV12-4 and TRBJ1-2; TRBD1 aligns across 10 bases. V lost 2 bases to trimming and J lost 8 bases; unmatched junction nucleotides: 8. The CDR3 consists of 15 residues. The CDR3 loop is CASSLSGQGEDGYTF. CDR3 nucleotide sequence: TGTGCCAGCAGTTTATCCGGACAGGGGGAAGACGGCTACACCTTC.